The clone carrying this T cell receptor (beta chain) has a handful of counts. The target antigen is unknown. These data come from a study of blood T cells in healthy people across ages. This CDR3 is 13 amino acids long. Germline CDR1 SNHLY, CDR2 FYNNEI. Unmatched junction bases numbered 2, after V lost 9 bases and J lost 1 base. Findings and caveats of the study: Naive CD4+ cell counts and diversity both ran higher in long-lived than in aged donors.

Sample-barcoded 5' priming and a J-beta primer mix drove a second PCR of roughly 6 to 12 cycles. Every sample produced at least 2.5 million CDR3-containing paired-end reads. TCRdb re-called the 5' RACE reads with MiXCR, one entry per CDR3 protein. The table lists about 290,000 distinct CDR3 sequences, 27% of them singletons. The receptor comes from a woman between 65 and 79 years old in good health. Sequencing used blood. The chain has TRBV2 and TRBJ2-1, with TRBD2 identical over 8 bases. CDR3 in amino acids: CARQRGSYNEQFF. Here the CDR3 DNA reads TGTGCCAGACAGCGGGGGTCCTACAATGAGCAGTTCTTC.